A selection of T cell receptor beta chains follows, all from one sample in a study of identical twins. Each CDR3 protein gets one entry after TCRdb re-called the 5' RACE reads with MiXCR. The sample has under 250,000 distinct CDR3 sequences; approximately 9% are singletons. The sequenced material came from memory (CD45RO+) T cells sorted from blood. The receptors here all came from a young woman in good health. Each CDR3 is given with its conserved first and last residue. A D gene is named only where the DNA matches it firmly. Clone size is stated in some rows and not others, as once, few, many or a class when expanded.

D	V	J	size	DNA	CDR3
.	TRBV19	TRBJ2-3	few	TGTGCCAGTAGTTCGAAAAGTACCCGAGCAGATACGCAGTATTTT	CASSSKSTRADTQYF
TRBD1	TRBV25-1	TRBJ2-1	.	TGTGCCAGCAGTGAATATTTAGGCAGGGGGCGAAATAATGAGCAGTTCTTC	CASSEYLGRGRNNEQFF
.	TRBV9	TRBJ1-1	.	TGTGCCAGCAGCCTGGATGGGCAGGACACTGAAGCTTTCTTT	CASSLDGQDTEAFF
TRBD2	TRBV7-2	TRBJ2-3	many	TGTGCCAGCAGCTTAGCGCAGAGCGGGAGCGCAGATACGCAGTATTTT	CASSLAQSGSADTQYF
TRBD1	TRBV6-1	TRBJ2-1	few	TGTGCCAGCAGGACGCGGCAGGGGGCGCGGAATGAGCAGTTCTTC	CASRTRQGARNEQFF
.	TRBV10-3	TRBJ1-5	many	TGTGCCGCAAACGCAGGGGAACGGCAGCCCCAGCATTTT	CAANAGERQPQHF
TRBD1	TRBV18	TRBJ2-2	.	TGTGCCAGCTCACGGGACAGCTCGCGGGAGCTGTTTTTT	CASSRDSSRELFF
.	TRBV29-1	TRBJ1-1	many	TGCAGCGTTGAAGATTACTCGGTGGGGGAGAACACTGAAGCTTTCTTT	CSVEDYSVGENTEAFF
.	TRBV24-1	TRBJ2-2	many	TGTGCCACCAGTGATTCGGCCTCCTACACCGGGGAGCTGTTTTTT	CATSDSASYTGELFF
.	TRBV6-6	TRBJ2-3	many	TGTGCCAGCAGTTATGGCAACACAGATACGCAGTATTTT	CASSYGNTDTQYF
.	TRBV20-1	TRBJ2-5	.	TGCAGTGCCCGAGAGACCGTGGAGACCCAGTACTTC	CSARETVETQYF
.	TRBV7-9	TRBJ2-3	many	TGTGCCAGCAGCTTAGGATCCGGCACAGATACGCAGTATTTT	CASSLGSGTDTQYF
.	TRBV20-1	TRBJ1-1	few	TGCAGTGCTAGAGTTGACGGGAACACTGAAGCTTTCTTT	CSARVDGNTEAFF
.	TRBV7-2	TRBJ1-1	.	TGTGCCAGCAGCTTGTCCGTAAGGAGGGCTTTCTTT	CASSLSVRRAFF
.	TRBV5-1	TRBJ2-3	.	TGCGCCAGCAGCTTGGAATTTCGACAGGGACTTCTGTTCGCAGATACGCAGTATTTT	CASSLEFRQGLLFADTQYF
.	TRBV11-2	TRBJ1-1	few	TGTGCCAGCAGCTTGAGGGGGTCCGTGAGGAACACTGAAGCTTTCTTT	CASSLRGSVRNTEAFF
TRBD1	TRBV5-6	TRBJ2-5	.	TGTGCCAGCAGCGGGGGGGACAGGGGGGAGACCCAGTACTTC	CASSGGDRGETQYF
.	TRBV29-1	TRBJ2-5	few	TGCAGCTTCTGCCGAGGCAGGGGAGGAGAGACCCAGTACTTC	CSFCRGRGGETQYF
TRBD2	TRBV24-1	TRBJ2-1	.	TGTGCCATATCCACTGGGCGGGGGAACAATGAGCAGTTCTTC	CAISTGRGNNEQFF
TRBD2	TRBV7-2	TRBJ2-1	few	TGTGCCAGCAGCCCGAGACTAGCGGTACAGTACAATGAGCAGTTCTTC	CASSPRLAVQYNEQFF
TRBD1	TRBV3-1	TRBJ1-4	few	TGTGCCAGCAGCCCGCACTCGACAGGGTCGGGAAAACTGTTTTTT	CASSPHSTGSGKLFF
TRBD2	TRBV6-2/TRBV6-3	TRBJ2-7	.	TGTGCCAGCAGTTCTAGGATAGCGGGCTACGAGCAGTACTTC	CASSSRIAGYEQYF
TRBD1	TRBV12-3/TRBV12-4	TRBJ1-1	few	TGTGCCAGCAGTTTCCGTGCGACAGGGGGCTCTGAAGCTTTCTTT	CASSFRATGGSEAFF
.	TRBV29-1	TRBJ2-7	few	TGCAGCGTTCGAAACTACGAGCAGTACTTC	CSVRNYEQYF
.	TRBV20-1	TRBJ2-3	.	TGCAGTGCTATAGGACGGGATCACCCCACAGATACGCAGTATTTT	CSAIGRDHPTDTQYF
.	TRBV21-1	TRBJ2-7	.	TGTGCCAGCAGCAATATTCCCTTCGGACCCTACTTCGGCGAGCAGTACTTC	CASSNIPFGPYFGEQYF
.	TRBV20-1	TRBJ2-5	.	TGCAGTGCACCCCCCAGCCCCCAAGAGACCCAGTACTTC	CSAPPSPQETQYF
TRBD1	TRBV20-1	TRBJ2-7	.	TGCAGTGCTACGACAGGGCTGAGCGAGCAGTACTTC	CSATTGLSEQYF
.	TRBV4-3	TRBJ2-7	many	.	CASSQDLRARDEQYF
.	TRBV7-8	TRBJ2-7	few	TGTGCCAGCAGCCGCCTAGGGGGGTACGAGCAGTACTTC	CASSRLGGYEQYF
TRBD2	TRBV5-1	TRBJ2-5	few	TGCGCCAGCAGCTTTGGTTCTAGCGGGATAAGCGAGACCCAGTACTTC	CASSFGSSGISETQYF
TRBD2	TRBV5-1	TRBJ2-2	few	TGCGCCAGCAGCTTGGGCGGGGGGCCCTCTGGCACCGGGGAGCTGTTTTTT	CASSLGGGPSGTGELFF
TRBD2	TRBV6-5	TRBJ2-3	.	TGTGCCAGCAGTTACCATAGCGGGGGGGTCACAGATACGCAGTATTTT	CASSYHSGGVTDTQYF
.	TRBV29-1	TRBJ1-2	.	TGCAGCGTTGGAGAGACAGGCCCTGGGGGCTACACCTTC	CSVGETGPGGYTF
.	TRBV20-1	TRBJ1-1	few	TGCAGTGCCCGGGGGGGATACACTGAAGCTTTCTTT	CSARGGYTEAFF
.	TRBV7-2	TRBJ1-3	few	TGTGCCAGCAGCTTAGTGGCGGCTGGAAACACCATATATTTT	CASSLVAAGNTIYF
.	TRBV29-1	TRBJ2-3	few	TGCAGCGTTGATTCAGGGGTCAGAGTTGATACGCAGTATTTT	CSVDSGVRVDTQYF
.	TRBV20-1	TRBJ1-2	.	TGCAGTGCTTCCTTCGAACAGGGTGACTATGGCTACACCTTC	CSASFEQGDYGYTF
.	TRBV7-2	TRBJ2-7	.	TGTGCCAGCACCCTAGTAGGCGTCGTCTCCTACGAGCAGTACTTC	CASTLVGVVSYEQYF
TRBD1	TRBV12-3/TRBV12-4	TRBJ2-7	many	TGTGCCAGCAGTTTCTCCGGACAGGACTTTGAGCAGTACTTC	CASSFSGQDFEQYF
TRBD2	TRBV12-3/TRBV12-4	TRBJ2-5	.	TGTACCAGCAGCTACAGGGTACTAGCGGGAGTCAGACGGAAAGAGACCCAGTACTTC	CTSSYRVLAGVRRKETQYF
.	TRBV12-3/TRBV12-4	TRBJ2-2	.	TGTGCCAGCATCCTATGGTCCGCGAACGGGGAGCTGTTTTTT	CASILWSANGELFF
TRBD2	TRBV7-8	TRBJ2-3	.	TGTGCCAGCAGCTCAAGGACTAGCGGGAGTCGAGATACGCAGTATTTT	CASSSRTSGSRDTQYF
TRBD1	TRBV20-1	TRBJ2-6	.	TGCAGTGCGGGCCGGACAGGGCGGTCTGGGGCCAACGTCCTGACTTTC	CSAGRTGRSGANVLTF
.	TRBV28	TRBJ1-2	few	TGTGCCAGCACGTTATCGGGGGGCGATGGCTACACCTTC	CASTLSGGDGYTF
.	TRBV7-6	TRBJ2-5	many	TGTGCCAGCAGCTCGACGTGGGGACGTGGGGAGACCCAGTACTTC	CASSSTWGRGETQYF
.	TRBV2	TRBJ2-7	few	TGTGCCACCGCCTACATCGCCGACGAGCAGTACTTC	CATAYIADEQYF
TRBD1	TRBV27	TRBJ2-7	many	TGTGCCAGCAGCCCCGCCGGGACAGGAGGGAACGAGCAGTACTTC	CASSPAGTGGNEQYF
.	TRBV29-1	TRBJ2-7	.	TGCAGCGCACAAGACACCTACGAGCAGTACTTC	CSAQDTYEQYF
.	TRBV12-3/TRBV12-4	TRBJ2-3	.	TGTGCCAGCAGTAGACAGTCGGCCCACACAGATACGCAGTATTTT	CASSRQSAHTDTQYF
TRBD2	TRBV20-1	TRBJ2-1	.	TGCAGTGCTGCCTCGATACTAGACGCGGGGGACAATGAGCAGTTCTTC	CSAASILDAGDNEQFF